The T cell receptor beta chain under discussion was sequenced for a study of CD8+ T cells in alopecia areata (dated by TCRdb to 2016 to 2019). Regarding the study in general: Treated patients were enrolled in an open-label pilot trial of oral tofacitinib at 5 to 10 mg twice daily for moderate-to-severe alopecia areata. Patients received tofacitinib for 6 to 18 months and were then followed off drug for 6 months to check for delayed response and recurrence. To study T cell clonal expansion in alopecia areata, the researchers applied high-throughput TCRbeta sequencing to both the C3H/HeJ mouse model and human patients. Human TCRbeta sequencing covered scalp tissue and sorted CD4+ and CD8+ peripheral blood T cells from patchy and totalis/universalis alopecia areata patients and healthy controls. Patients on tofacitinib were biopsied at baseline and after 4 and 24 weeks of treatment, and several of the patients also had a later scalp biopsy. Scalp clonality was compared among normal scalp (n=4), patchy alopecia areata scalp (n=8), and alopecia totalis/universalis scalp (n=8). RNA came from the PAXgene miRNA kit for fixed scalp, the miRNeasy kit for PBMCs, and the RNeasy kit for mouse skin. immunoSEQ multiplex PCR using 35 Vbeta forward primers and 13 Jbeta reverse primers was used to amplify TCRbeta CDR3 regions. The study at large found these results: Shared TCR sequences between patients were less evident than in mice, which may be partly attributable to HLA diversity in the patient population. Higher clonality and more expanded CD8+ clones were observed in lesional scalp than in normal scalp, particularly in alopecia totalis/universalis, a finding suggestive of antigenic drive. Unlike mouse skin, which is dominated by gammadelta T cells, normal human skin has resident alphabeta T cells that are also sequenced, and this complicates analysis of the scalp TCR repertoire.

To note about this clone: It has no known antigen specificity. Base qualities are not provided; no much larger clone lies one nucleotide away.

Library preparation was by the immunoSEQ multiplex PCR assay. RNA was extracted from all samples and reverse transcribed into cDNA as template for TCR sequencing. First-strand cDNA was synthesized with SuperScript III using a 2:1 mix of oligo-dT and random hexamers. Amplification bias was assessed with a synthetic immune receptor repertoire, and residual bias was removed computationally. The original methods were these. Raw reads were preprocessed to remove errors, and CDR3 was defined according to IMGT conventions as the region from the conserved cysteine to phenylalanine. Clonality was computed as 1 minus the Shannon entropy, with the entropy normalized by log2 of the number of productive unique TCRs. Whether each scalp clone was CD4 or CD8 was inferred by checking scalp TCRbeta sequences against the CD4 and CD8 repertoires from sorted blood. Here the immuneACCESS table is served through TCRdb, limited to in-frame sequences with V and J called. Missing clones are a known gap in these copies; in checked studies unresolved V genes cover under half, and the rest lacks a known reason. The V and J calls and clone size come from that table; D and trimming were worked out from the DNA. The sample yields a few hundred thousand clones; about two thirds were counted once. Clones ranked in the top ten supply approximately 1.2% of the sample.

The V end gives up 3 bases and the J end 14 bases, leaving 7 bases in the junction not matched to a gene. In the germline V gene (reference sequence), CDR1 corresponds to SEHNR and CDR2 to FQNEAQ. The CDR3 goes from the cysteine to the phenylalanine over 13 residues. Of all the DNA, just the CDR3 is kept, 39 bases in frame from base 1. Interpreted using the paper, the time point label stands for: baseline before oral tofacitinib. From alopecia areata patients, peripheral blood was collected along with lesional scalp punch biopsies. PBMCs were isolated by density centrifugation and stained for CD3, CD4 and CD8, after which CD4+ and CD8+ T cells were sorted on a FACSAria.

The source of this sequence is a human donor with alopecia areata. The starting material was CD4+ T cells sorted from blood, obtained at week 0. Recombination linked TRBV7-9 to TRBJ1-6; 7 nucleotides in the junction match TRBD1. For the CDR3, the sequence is CASSFGQAISLHF. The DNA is TGTGCCAGCAGCTTTGGACAGGCGATATCCCTCCACTTT.